Listed here are 19 T cell receptor beta chains from one sample, sequenced in a study of blood T cell repertoires in COVID-19. Using immunoSEQ multiplex PCR, the repertoire was profiled, and TCRdb retains in-frame clones only, with some absent. The data show some 160,000 clones, around three quarters seen once. The sample consisted of peripheral blood. These receptors all come from a man aged 50-60 years with active or convalescent COVID-19.

The chain recombines TRBV5-6 with TRBJ1-2; perhaps TRBD1 as D (5 bases). Trimming removed 8 bases at V and 4 bases at J, with 18 bases between. CDR1 and CDR2 (germline): SGHDT, YYEEEE. The CDR3 is made up of 14 amino acids. CDR3 in amino acids: CASGEEGLTYGYTF. The CDR3 coding sequence is TGTGCCAGTGGGGAGGAGGGGCTTACCTATGGCTACACCTTC. The entire variable domain, with the rest obtained from reference TRBV5-6 and TRBJ1-2, is as follows: DAGVTQSPTHLIKTRGQQVTLRCSPKSGHDTVSWYQQALGQGPQFIFQYYEEEERQRGNFPDRFSGHQFPNYSSELNVNALLLGDSALYLCASGEEGLTYGYTFGSGTRLTVV.

The V and J genes are TRBV9 and TRBJ2-7, with a weak D call TRBD1 (5 bases). This CDR3 has 14 amino acids. V was trimmed by 0 bases and J by 2 bases, leaving 9 bases between them. The germline V gene has CDR1 SGDLS and CDR2 YYNGEE. CDR3 protein: CASSVATGAYEQYF. The DNA of the CDR3 is TGTGCCAGCAGCGTAGCTACAGGTGCCTACGAGCAGTACTTC.

The genes are TRBV12-3 or TRBV12-4 and TRBJ1-1; D is unclear. The CDR3 loop spans 12 amino acids. Trimming stripped 6 bases from V and 6 bases from J, with 11 bases between. The CDR3 nucleotides read TGTGCCAGCAGCCTGAGGTGGGCTGAAGCTTTCTTT. It encodes CASSLRWAEAFF.

In DNA form, the CDR3 reads TGTGCCTGGAATCGGGGAGCGGGCTCCCTCTCTGGAAACACCATATATTTT. Translated: CAWNRGAGSLSGNTIYF. V gene TRBV30 combines with J gene TRBJ1-3; no definite D call. The V end was cut by 4 bases, the J end by 0 bases, with 19 bases between. The CDR3 length is 17 residues. Germline values: CDR1 GTSNPN, CDR2 SVGIG (reference sequence).

The chain is built from TRBV3-1 (or the pseudogene TRBV3-2) and TRBJ1-1, with D uncertain. V lost 3 bases, J lost 5 bases, and 10 bases lay in between. The CDR3 length is 13 residues. CDR1 is LGHDT, CDR2 YNNKEL, per germline (reference sequence). The CDR3 reads CASSHERRTEAFF. The CDR3 DNA is TGTGCCAGCAGCCACGAGCGGAGGACTGAAGCTTTCTTT.

This clone was recorded once. CDR3 loop: CASSLLGTRPYEQYF. The CDR3 DNA reads TGTGCCAGCAGTTTATTGGGGACTAGACCCTACGAGCAGTACTTC. This rearrangement joins TRBV27 to TRBJ2-7; 8 bases map to TRBD2. The CDR3 spans 15 residues. Germline CDR1 is MNHEY and CDR2 is SMNVEV (reference sequence). Unmatched junction bases numbered 4, after V lost 1 base and J lost 2 bases.

The genes are TRBV14 and TRBJ2-7; TRBD2 agrees at 9 bases. Germline lookup yields CDR1 SGHDN and CDR2 FVKESK. This CDR3 region has 16 residues. Losses at the gene ends were 1 base for V and 3 bases for J; bases not matched to a gene: 7. CDR3 in DNA: TGTGCCAGCAGCCAAGCAGCTAGCGGGGACCACTACGAGCAGTACTTC. Protein: CASSQAASGDHYEQYF.

This chain joins TRBV6-5 and TRBJ1-4; 9 bases agree with TRBD1. J was trimmed by 8 bases and V by 4 bases; bases with no gene match: 8. Germline V CDR1 and CDR2: MNHEY, SVGAGI. The CDR3 spans 15 residues. Here the CDR3 DNA reads TGTGCCAGCAGTTCGCCACAGGGGGCGGTGGAAAAACTGTTTTTT. This translates into CASSSPQGAVEKLFF.

This clone was found a few times. V is TRBV7-9 and J is TRBJ2-2, with 7 bases lining up with TRBD2. The CDR3 sequence is 16 residues long. Germline CDR1 is SEHNR and CDR2 is FQNEAQ (reference sequence). With 3 bases clipped from V and 0 bases from J, the junction kept 4 bases outside the gene matches. DNA of the CDR3: TGTGCCAGCAGCTTCGGGGGGTACGCGAACACCGGGGAGCTGTTTTTT. Amino acids: CASSFGGYANTGELFF.

CDR3 DNA sequence: TGTGCCAGCAGCTATGGACAGTTCTACACCTTC. As protein: CASSYGQFYTF. This rearrangement joins TRBV12-3 or TRBV12-4 to TRBJ1-2; TRBD1 is a possible D gene (6 bases). V shed 6 bases and J shed 10 bases, with 12 bases lying between them. The CDR3 length is 11 residues.

The genes are TRBV5-4 and TRBJ1-1; D unresolved. The V end was cut by 4 bases, the J end by 0 bases, with 7 bases between. CDR1 SGHNT and CDR2 YYREEE come from the germline V gene (reference sequence). This CDR3 comprises 13 residues. CDR3 amino acids: CASSLDMNTEAFF. The CDR3 DNA reads TGTGCCAGCAGCCTCGACATGAACACTGAAGCTTTCTTT. The variable domain in full, completed from reference TRBV5-4 and TRBJ1-1, reads ETGVTQSPTHLIKTRGQQVTLRCSSQSGHNTVSWYQQALGQGPQFIFQYYREEENGRGNFPPRFSGLQFPNYSSELNVNALELDDSALYLCASSLDMNTEAFFGQGTRLTVV.

In its sample, this clone was seen a few times. The CDR3: CSVGETGERLNTEAFF. In DNA form, the CDR3 reads TGCAGCGTGGGAGAAACAGGGGAACGCTTGAACACTGAAGCTTTCTTT. V usage is TRBV29-1 and J usage is TRBJ1-1, with TRBD1 matching over 7 bases. The germline V gene has CDR1 SQVTM and CDR2 ANQGSEA. The CDR3 is made up of 16 amino acids. Trimming cost V 6 bases and J 0 bases; bases outside gene matches: 13.

The chain joins TRBV12-5 to TRBJ2-5, with 9 bases matching TRBD1. The junction had 3 bases not matched to a gene; V was cut back by 5 bases and J by 2 bases. CDR3 length equals 14 residues. Germline loops: CDR1 LGHNT, CDR2 FRNRAP. CDR3 in DNA: TGTGCTAGTGGTCCGGGGACAGGGCAAGAGACCCAGTACTTC. It codes for CASGPGTGQETQYF.

The chain has TRBV12-3 or TRBV12-4 and TRBJ1-5; D gene unclear. V gave up 3 bases and J gave up 9 bases, with 6 bases separating them. The CDR3 is made up of 11 amino acids. CDR3 nucleotides: TGTGCCAGCAGTTTGAACGGGCCCCAGCATTTT. Translation: CASSLNGPQHF.

This clone was counted a single time. The chain uses TRBV18 and TRBJ1-5, with 10 bases that match TRBD1. CDR1 and CDR2 (germline): KGHSH, LQKENI. The trim removed 4 bases at V and 5 bases at J, leaving 8 bases unmatched. The CDR3 totals 16 residues. The CDR3 DNA follows: TGTGCCAGCTCACGTGACAGGGGGCGTGCGGATCAGCCCCAGCATTTT. It is translated as CASSRDRGRADQPQHF. The full variable domain, completed using reference TRBV18 and TRBJ1-5, is NAGVMQNPRHLVRRRGQEARLRCSPMKGHSHVYWYRQLPEEGLKFMVYLQKENIIDESGMPKERFSAEFPKEGPSILRIQQVVRGDSAAYFCASSRDRGRADQPQHFGDGTRLSIL.

The chain is built from TRBV27 and TRBJ2-7; D may be TRBD1 (6 bases). Germline lookup yields CDR1 MNHEY and CDR2 SMNVEV (reference sequence). V gave up 1 base and J gave up 4 bases, with 8 bases separating them. The length of the CDR3 is 13 residues. In DNA form, the CDR3 reads TGTGCCAGCAGTTTATACAGGGAGTACGAGCAGTACTTC. Its translation: CASSLYREYEQYF.

This clone has just one count. The V gene is TRBV28, the J gene TRBJ2-7; D remains ambiguous. The CDR3 has 11 amino acids. The germline V gene encodes CDR1 MDHEN and CDR2 SYDVKM. Trimming took off 3 bases at V and 6 bases at J, with 6 bases between the two ends. CDR3 sequence reads: CASSLVAEQYF. CDR3 in DNA: TGTGCCAGCAGTTTGGTGGCCGAGCAGTACTTC.

The chain couples TRBV7-9 to TRBJ2-2; 7 nucleotides align to TRBD2. J lost 2 bases, V lost 4 bases, and 13 bases had no gene match. The CDR3 totals 18 residues. The germline CDR1 and CDR2 sequences are SEHNR and FQNEAQ (reference sequence). CDR3 residues: CASSSHPAGGSNTGELFF. CDR3 coding DNA: TGTGCCAGCAGCTCCCATCCCGCTGGCGGGAGTAACACCGGGGAGCTGTTTTTT. The whole variable domain, remainder taken from reference TRBV7-9 and TRBJ2-2, is DTGVSQNPRHKITKRGQNVTFRCDPISEHNRLYWYRQTLGQGPEFLTYFQNEAQLEKSRLLSDRFSAERPKGSFSTLEIQRTEQGDSAMYLCASSSHPAGGSNTGELFFGEGSRLTVL.

This clone was observed a handful of times. This CDR3 is CASTGTGELFF. The CDR3 DNA is TGTGCCAGTACAGGCACCGGGGAGCTGTTTTTT. The genes are TRBV19 and TRBJ2-2; no definite D call. The CDR3 covers 11 residues. From germline, CDR1 is LNHDA and CDR2 SQIVND (reference sequence). V was shortened by 7 bases and J by 4 bases, with 4 bases between the two germline ends.